One T cell receptor (beta chain) is described in this entry. This specimen belongs to a study of blood T cell repertoires in COVID-19. CDR1 and CDR2 (germline): SGHNT, YYREEE (reference sequence). With 2 bases clipped from V and 4 bases from J, the junction kept 5 bases outside the gene matches. CDR3 length equals 14 residues. Per the authors' pipeline: Amplification of reference gene primers was used by the study to estimate nucleated cell counts. Assay: immunoSEQ multiplex PCR; the TCRdb copy retains only in-frame clones and omits some. The V and J calls and clone size are taken from that table; D and trimming were inferred from the DNA. This table has some 50,000 clones, approximately 82% appearing once.

This TCR was sampled from a woman aged 80 or older with acute or convalescent COVID-19. The rearrangement links TRBV5-4 to TRBJ1-2, with 7 bases fitting TRBD1. Source material: peripheral blood. The CDR3 is CASSFIGQVYGYTF. The CDR3 coding sequence is TGTGCCAGCAGCTTCATCGGACAGGTCTATGGCTACACCTTC.